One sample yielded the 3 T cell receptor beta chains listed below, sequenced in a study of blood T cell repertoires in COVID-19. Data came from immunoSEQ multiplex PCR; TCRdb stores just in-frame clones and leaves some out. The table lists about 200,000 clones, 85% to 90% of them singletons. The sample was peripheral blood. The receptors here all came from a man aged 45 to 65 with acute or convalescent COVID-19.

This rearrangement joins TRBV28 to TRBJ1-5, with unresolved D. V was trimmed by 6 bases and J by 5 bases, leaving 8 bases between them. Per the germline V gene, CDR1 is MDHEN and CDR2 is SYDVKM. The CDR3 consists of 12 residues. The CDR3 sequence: CASRLQHQPQHF. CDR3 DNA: TGTGCCAGCAGGCTACAGCATCAGCCCCAGCATTTT.

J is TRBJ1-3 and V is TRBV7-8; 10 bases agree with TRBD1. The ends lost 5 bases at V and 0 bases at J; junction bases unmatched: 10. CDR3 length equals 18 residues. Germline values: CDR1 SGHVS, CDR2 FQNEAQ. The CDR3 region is CASSPGTGATSSGNTIYF. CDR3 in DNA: TGTGCCAGCAGCCCCGGGACAGGGGCGACTAGCTCTGGAAACACCATATATTTT.

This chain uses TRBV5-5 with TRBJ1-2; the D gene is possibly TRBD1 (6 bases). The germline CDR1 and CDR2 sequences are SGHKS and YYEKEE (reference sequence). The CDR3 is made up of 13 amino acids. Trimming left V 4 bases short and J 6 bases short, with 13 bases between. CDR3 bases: TGTGCCAGCAGCCTGAGGGGGGGAAATGGCTACACCTTC. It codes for CASSLRGGNGYTF.